The 19 T cell receptor beta chains below were found in one sample sequenced in a study of identical twins. Via MiXCR, TCRdb re-called the 5' RACE reads, giving one row per CDR3 protein. The top ten clones hold less than 2% of a sample with 550,000 to 800,000 distinct CDR3 sequences, roughly 7.1% of them seen once. This sample also belongs to another study, concerning yellow fever vaccine responses in identical twins.

The sequenced sample was PBMCs. These receptors were obtained from a woman between 18 and 29 years old in good health.

This clonotype was detected ten times or more. The rearrangement links TRBV27 to TRBJ2-3; 8 bases agree with TRBD2. The CDR3 length is 15 residues. Trimming at V came to 5 bases and at J to 6 bases, leaving 10 bases not matched to a gene. Per germline, CDR1 MNHEY and CDR2 SMNVEV (reference sequence). The DNA for the CDR3 is TGTGCCAGCAGTGCGGGAGGCCATCCACTTGATACGCAGTATTTT. This gives the protein CASSAGGHPLDTQYF.

This clonotype was found many times. The V call is TRBV5-1, the J call TRBJ1-1; D may be TRBD1 (5 bases). V lost 0 bases, J lost 3 bases, and 9 bases lay in between. Germline V lookup: CDR1 SGHRS, CDR2 YFSETQ. This CDR3 has 14 residues. CDR3 sequence (DNA): TGCGCCAGCAGCTTGGGGGGCGCAGACACTGAAGCTTTCTTT. Protein sequence: CASSLGGADTEAFF.

This clonotype was seen only a few times. The chain couples TRBV12-3 or TRBV12-4 to TRBJ2-1; D uncertain. The V end lost 2 bases, the J end lost 3 bases, and 11 bases lay between the germline ends. This CDR3 spans 15 amino acids. CDR3 residues: CASSLMSLLYNEQFF. The CDR3 nucleotides are TGTGCCAGCAGTTTAATGTCTCTACTCTACAATGAGCAGTTCTTC.

In its sample, this clonotype was seen a few times. The chain couples TRBV6-5 to TRBJ2-2; D gene ambiguous. Trimming pared 2 bases from V and 2 bases from J, leaving 9 bases between. The CDR3 totals 15 residues. Germline lookup yields CDR1 MNHEY and CDR2 SVGAGI. This CDR3 reads CASSYGLANTGELFF. As DNA, the CDR3 is TGTGCCAGCAGTTACGGATTAGCTAACACCGGGGAGCTGTTTTTT.

V and J are TRBV4-1 and TRBJ2-5; 7 bases match TRBD2. The CDR3 runs 21 residues. The J segment lost 2 bases and the V segment lost 0 bases, leaving 21 bases of the junction unmatched. CDR1 is MGHRA and CDR2 is YSYEKL in the germline V gene. CDR3 amino acids: CASSQDGVGSFTGRGQETQYF. The CDR3 region has the DNA TGCGCCAGCAGCCAAGATGGAGTGGGGAGCTTTACGGGGCGGGGGCAAGAGACCCAGTACTTC.

This clonotype turned up a few times. The chain employs TRBV5-1 and TRBJ1-5; tentatively, D is TRBD1 (6 bases). The germline V and J ends were trimmed by 2 bases and 2 bases, with 8 bases remaining between them. CDR3 size: 14 residues. The germline gives CDR1 SGHRS, CDR2 YFSETQ. The CDR3 sequence is CASSFAGGNQPQHF. The CDR3 nucleotides are TGCGCCAGCAGCTTCGCAGGGGGCAATCAGCCCCAGCATTTT.

The chain uses TRBV5-1 and TRBJ2-7; tentatively, D is TRBD2 (7 bases). The CDR3 consists of 14 residues. In germline, CDR1 is SGHRS, CDR2 YFSETQ. V was clipped by 0 bases and J by 5 bases, with 12 bases between them. CDR3 residues: CASSLAGGRNEQYV. The CDR3 nucleotides read TGCGCCAGCAGCTTGGCGGGGGGCAGGAACGAGCAGTACGTC.

This clonotype was recorded at least ten times. The rearrangement uses TRBV12-3 or TRBV12-4 and TRBJ2-3; D unclear. Trimming removed 5 bases at V and 1 base at J, with 10 bases between. This CDR3 has 14 amino acids. CDR3 loop: CASSDLVGTDTQYF. DNA of the CDR3: TGTGCCAGCAGTGACCTGGTGGGCACAGATACGCAGTATTTT.

This clonotype was seen repeatedly, ten times or more. The chain has TRBV20-1 and TRBJ2-3; TRBD2 is a possible D gene (5 bases). Germline V CDR1 and CDR2: DFQATT, SNEGSKA (reference sequence). V dropped 0 bases and J dropped 1 base, with 11 bases sitting between them. This CDR3 has 15 amino acids. The DNA for the CDR3 is TGCAGTGCTAGAGATTGGAGGTCCCGCACAGATACGCAGTATTTT. As protein: CSARDWRSRTDTQYF.

This clonotype turned up a few times. The chain employs TRBV7-9 and TRBJ2-2; 7 bases align to TRBD1. This CDR3 has 17 residues. Unmatched junction bases numbered 12, after V lost 2 bases and J lost 6 bases. The germline CDR1 and CDR2 sequences are SEHNR and FQNEAQ (reference sequence). CDR3 nucleotide sequence: TGTGCCAGCAGCTTAACGACAGGGAGACCTTTAGCCGGGGAGCTGTTTTTT. It encodes CASSLTTGRPLAGELFF.

This clonotype was seen repeatedly, ten times or more. The chain is built from TRBV29-1 and TRBJ2-1, with 7 bases aligning to TRBD2. CDR1 and CDR2 (germline): SQVTM, ANQGSEA. Trimming at V came to 7 bases and at J to 7 bases, leaving 7 bases not matched to a gene. The CDR3 is 12 amino acids. The CDR3 DNA is TGCAGCGCTTGGACTAGAGGGAATGAGCAGTTCTTC. Its protein product is CSAWTRGNEQFF.

This clonotype showed up just a few times. The V gene is TRBV5-1, the J gene TRBJ2-1; no reliable D call. Germline loops: CDR1 SGHRS, CDR2 YFSETQ. Trimming pared 2 bases from V and 0 bases from J, leaving 15 bases between. The CDR3 contains 17 residues. The CDR3 sequence: CASSFPNDGISYNEQFF. The CDR3 DNA is TGCGCCAGCAGCTTCCCAAACGACGGTATCTCCTACAATGAGCAGTTCTTC.

The table lists this clonotype with many counts. This chain joins TRBV10-3 and TRBJ1-5; the D is unclear. The V and J ends lost 3 bases and 2 bases respectively, with 11 bases between them. Germline assignment: CDR1 ENHRY and CDR2 SYGVKD. The CDR3 covers 15 residues. DNA for the CDR3: TGTGCCATCAGTGACCCTGGGGTGGGCAATCAGCCCCAGCATTTT. Translation: CAISDPGVGNQPQHF.

The CDR3 coding sequence is TGTGCCAGCAGCTTAGGGGCGAAAGCCGAGCAGTACGTC. This translates into CASSLGAKAEQYV. The chain uses TRBV7-9 and TRBJ2-7, with D unresolved. This CDR3 has 13 amino acids. V shed 1 base and J shed 6 bases, with 10 bases lying between them. CDR1 and CDR2 from the germline V gene are SEHNR and FQNEAQ (reference sequence).

A remark on this clonotype: This may be a read error: a much more frequent sequence differs by one nucleotide. V gene TRBV12-3 or TRBV12-4 combines with J gene TRBJ2-2, with 9 bases lining up with TRBD2. This CDR3 comprises 18 residues. V was clipped by 6 bases and J by 5 bases; unmatched bases: 16. CDR3 DNA: TGTGCCAGCAGCCGAGATAAGGGCCTAGCGGGGAAAACCGGGGAGCTGTTTTTT. This codes for CASSRDKGLAGKTGELFF.

This clonotype was recorded a few times. Here the CDR3 DNA reads TGTGCCAGCCGACAACAGGGGTCCACCGGGGAGCTGTTTTTT. Amino acid sequence: CASRQQGSTGELFF. V gene TRBV25-1 combines with J gene TRBJ2-2, with TRBD1 identical over 7 bases. V lost 8 bases to trimming and J lost 4 bases; unmatched junction nucleotides: 7. There are 14 residues in the CDR3. Germline assignment: CDR1 MGHDK and CDR2 SYGVNS.

The rearrangement uses TRBV3-1 and TRBJ2-3; 12 bases line up with TRBD2. This CDR3 is 15 amino acids long. The ends lost 10 bases at V and 6 bases at J; junction bases unmatched: 11. CDR1 and CDR2 from the germline V gene are LGHDT and YNNKEL (reference sequence). The CDR3 DNA follows: TGTGCCACCTGCCTAGGACTAGCGGGACCCGATACGCAGTATTTT. It specifies CATCLGLAGPDTQYF.

This chain joins TRBV5-1 and TRBJ2-4, with D uncertain. This CDR3 has 13 residues. The germline V and J ends were trimmed by 0 bases and 2 bases, with 3 bases remaining between them. Germline lookup yields CDR1 SGHRS and CDR2 YFSETQ. This CDR3 reads CASSLETKNIQYF. The CDR3 DNA sequence: TGCGCCAGCAGCTTGGAAACCAAAAACATTCAGTACTTC.

This clonotype appeared many times. This chain links TRBV4-2 with TRBJ2-7; 7 bases match TRBD1. Per the germline V gene, CDR1 is LGHNA and CDR2 is YNFKEQ. This CDR3 spans 15 amino acids. The V and J ends lost 0 bases and 2 bases, in that order; junction bases with no gene match: 4. The CDR3 sequence: CASSQDLTGTYEQYV. Written as DNA, the CDR3 is TGTGCCAGCAGCCAAGACCTGACAGGGACCTACGAGCAGTACGTC.